Presented here are 6 T cell receptor beta chains from one specimen sequenced in a study of cytomegalovirus exposure and HLA in healthy donors. The PCR made use of 60 Vbeta and 13 Jbeta primers. This table comes from immunoSEQ multiplex PCR, and its TCRdb copy is limited to in-frame clones, with some not included. This repertoire shows some 150,000 clones, nearly 80% found once; its top ten account for over 0.6%. The sequenced material came from PBMCs. The receptors come from a male donor in good health and CMV-seronegative.

This chain uses TRBV5-4 with TRBJ2-5; 10 bases are shared with TRBD2. The CDR3 is 17 residues long. Per germline, CDR1 SGHNT and CDR2 YYREEE (reference sequence). V lost 0 bases, J lost 8 bases, and 13 bases stayed unmatched. CDR3 sequence: CASSLGGAGGPSRTQYF. CDR3 nucleotides: TGTGCCAGCAGCTTGGGAGGAGCGGGAGGGCCCTCTCGTACCCAGTACTTC.

V is TRBV6-6 and J is TRBJ1-2; D might be TRBD1 (6 bases). V was cut by 5 bases and J by 0 bases, with 7 bases left in between. The germline V gene has CDR1 MNHNY and CDR2 SVGAGI (reference sequence). The CDR3 consists of 13 residues. As DNA, the CDR3 is TGTGCCAGCAGTCCAGGGGCTAACTATGGCTACACCTTC. Its protein is CASSPGANYGYTF.

The J gene is TRBJ1-2, the V gene TRBV30; a possible D gene is TRBD1 (6 bases). Germline CDR1 and CDR2: GTSNPN and SVGIG (reference sequence). Trimming took 0 bases from V and 4 from J, leaving 15 bases between them. The CDR3 length is 15 residues. The CDR3 bases are TGTGCCTGGAGTGTACTAAATCAGGGGCCCTATGGCTACACCTTC. This translates into CAWSVLNQGPYGYTF.

V usage is TRBV30 and J usage is TRBJ2-3, with TRBD2 identical over 13 bases. With 0 bases clipped from V and 5 bases from J, the junction kept 5 bases outside the gene matches. In germline, CDR1 is GTSNPN, CDR2 SVGIG (reference sequence). The CDR3 has 16 amino acids. CDR3 residues: CAWSVPLAGGLDTQYF. The DNA for the CDR3 is TGTGCCTGGAGTGTACCACTAGCGGGAGGGTTAGATACGCAGTATTTT.

This clone was counted only a few times. DNA of the CDR3: TGTGCCACCAGCAGGGACTCCGGGACTACCCGCGAGCAGTTCTTC. It encodes CATSRDSGTTREQFF. V and J are TRBV15 and TRBJ2-1, with TRBD2 matching 7 bases. J lost 10 bases, V lost 3 bases, and 12 bases had no gene match. The CDR3 runs to 15 residues. Germline loops: CDR1 LNHNV, CDR2 YYDKDF (reference sequence).

This clone was seen only a few times. The V call is TRBV11-3, the J call TRBJ1-1; TRBD1 matches at 7 bases. J was trimmed by 1 base and V by 3 bases; bases with no gene match: 2. This CDR3 has 14 amino acids. Germline V gives CDR1 SGHNT, CDR2 YENEEA. The CDR3 sequence: CASSFRGENTEAFF. CDR3 nucleotide sequence: TGTGCCAGCAGCTTCAGGGGGGAGAACACTGAAGCTTTCTTT.